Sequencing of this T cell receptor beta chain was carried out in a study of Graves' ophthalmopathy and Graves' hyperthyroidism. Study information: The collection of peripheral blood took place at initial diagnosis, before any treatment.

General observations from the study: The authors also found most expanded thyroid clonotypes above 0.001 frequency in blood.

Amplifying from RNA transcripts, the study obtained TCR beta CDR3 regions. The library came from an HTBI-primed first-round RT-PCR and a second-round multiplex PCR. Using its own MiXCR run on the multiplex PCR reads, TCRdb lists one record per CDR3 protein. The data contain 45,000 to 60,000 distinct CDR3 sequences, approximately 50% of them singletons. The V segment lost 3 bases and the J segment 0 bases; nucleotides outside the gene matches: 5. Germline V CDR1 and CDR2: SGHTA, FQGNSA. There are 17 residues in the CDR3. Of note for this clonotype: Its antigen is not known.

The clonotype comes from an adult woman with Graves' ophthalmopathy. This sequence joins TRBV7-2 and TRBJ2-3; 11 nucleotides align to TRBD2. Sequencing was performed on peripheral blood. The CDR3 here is CASSLGLAVLSTDTQYF. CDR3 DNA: TGTGCCAGCAGCTTGGGACTAGCGGTTCTTAGCACAGATACGCAGTATTTT.